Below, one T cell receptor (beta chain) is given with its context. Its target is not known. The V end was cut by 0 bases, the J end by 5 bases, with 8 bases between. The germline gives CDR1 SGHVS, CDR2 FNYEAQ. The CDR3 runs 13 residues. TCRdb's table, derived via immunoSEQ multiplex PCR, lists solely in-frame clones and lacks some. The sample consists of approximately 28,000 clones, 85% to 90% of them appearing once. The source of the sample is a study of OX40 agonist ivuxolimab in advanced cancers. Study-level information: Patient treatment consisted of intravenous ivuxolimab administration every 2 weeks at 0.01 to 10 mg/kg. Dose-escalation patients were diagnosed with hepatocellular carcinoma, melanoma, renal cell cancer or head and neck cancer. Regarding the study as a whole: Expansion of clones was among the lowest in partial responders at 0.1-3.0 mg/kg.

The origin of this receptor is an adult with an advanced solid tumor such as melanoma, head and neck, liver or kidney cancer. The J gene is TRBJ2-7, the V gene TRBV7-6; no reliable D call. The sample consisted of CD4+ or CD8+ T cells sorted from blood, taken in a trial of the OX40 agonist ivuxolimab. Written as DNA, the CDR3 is TGTGCCAGCAGCTTAGCGGTCGCGGACGAGCAGTACTTC. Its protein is CASSLAVADEQYF.